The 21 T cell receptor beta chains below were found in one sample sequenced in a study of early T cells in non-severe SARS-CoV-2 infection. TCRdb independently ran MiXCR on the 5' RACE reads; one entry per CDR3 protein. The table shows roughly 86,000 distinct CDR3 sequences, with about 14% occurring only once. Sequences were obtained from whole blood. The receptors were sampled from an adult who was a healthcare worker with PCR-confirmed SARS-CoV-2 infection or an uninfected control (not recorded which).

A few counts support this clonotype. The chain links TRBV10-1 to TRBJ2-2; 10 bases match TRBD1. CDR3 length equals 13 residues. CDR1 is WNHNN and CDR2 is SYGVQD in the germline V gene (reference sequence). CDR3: CAAGTGDSGELFF. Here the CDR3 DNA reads TGCGCAGCAGGGACAGGGGATAGTGGGGAGCTGTTTTTT.

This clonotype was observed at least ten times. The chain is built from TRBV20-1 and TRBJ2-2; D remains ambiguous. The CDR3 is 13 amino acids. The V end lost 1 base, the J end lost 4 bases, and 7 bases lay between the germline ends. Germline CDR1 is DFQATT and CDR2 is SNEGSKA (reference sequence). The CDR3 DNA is TGCAGTGCTAGAGTCAGGCGCACCGGGGAGCTGTTTTTT. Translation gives CSARVRRTGELFF.

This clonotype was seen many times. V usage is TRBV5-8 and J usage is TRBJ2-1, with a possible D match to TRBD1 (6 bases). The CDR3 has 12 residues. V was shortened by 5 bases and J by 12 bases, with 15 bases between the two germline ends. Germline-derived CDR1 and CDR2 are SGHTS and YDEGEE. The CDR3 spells CASRKDRRSQFF. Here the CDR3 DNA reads TGTGCCAGCAGAAAGGACAGACGATCGCAGTTCTTC.

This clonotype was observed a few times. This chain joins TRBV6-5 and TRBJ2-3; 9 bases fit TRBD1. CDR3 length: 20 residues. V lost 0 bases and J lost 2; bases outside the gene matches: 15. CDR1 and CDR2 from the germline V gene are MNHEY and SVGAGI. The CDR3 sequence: CASSYSRKANRGLSTDTQYF. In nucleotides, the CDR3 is TGTGCCAGCAGTTACTCGCGAAAGGCAAACAGGGGGCTGTCCACAGATACGCAGTATTTT.

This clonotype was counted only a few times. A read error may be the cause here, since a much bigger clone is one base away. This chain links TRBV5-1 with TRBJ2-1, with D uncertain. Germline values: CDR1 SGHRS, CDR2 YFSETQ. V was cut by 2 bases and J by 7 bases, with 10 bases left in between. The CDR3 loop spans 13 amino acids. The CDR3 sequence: CASSFDLGNEQFF. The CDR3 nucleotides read TGCGCCAGCAGCTTCGATCTAGGGAATGAGCAGTTCTTC.

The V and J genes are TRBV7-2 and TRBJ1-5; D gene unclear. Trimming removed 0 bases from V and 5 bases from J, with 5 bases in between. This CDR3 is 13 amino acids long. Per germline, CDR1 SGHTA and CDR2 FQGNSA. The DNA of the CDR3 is TGTGCCAGCAGCTTAGCGCGGGATCAGCCCCAGCATTTT. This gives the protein CASSLARDQPQHF.

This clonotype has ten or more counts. The CDR3 region has the DNA TGTGCCAGCAGTTACAAGAGCAATCAGCCCCAGCATTTT. Translation: CASSYKSNQPQHF. V usage is TRBV6-5 and J usage is TRBJ1-5; D ambiguous. The germline gives CDR1 MNHEY, CDR2 SVGAGI. The CDR3 consists of 13 residues. Trimming removed 2 bases from V and 1 base from J, with 3 bases in between.

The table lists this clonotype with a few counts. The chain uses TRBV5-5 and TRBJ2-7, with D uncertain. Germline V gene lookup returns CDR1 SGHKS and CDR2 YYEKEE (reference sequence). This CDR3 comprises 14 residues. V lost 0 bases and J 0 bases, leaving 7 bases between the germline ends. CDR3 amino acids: CASSLDPNSYEQYV. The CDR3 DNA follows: TGTGCCAGCAGCTTGGATCCCAACTCCTACGAGCAGTACGTC.

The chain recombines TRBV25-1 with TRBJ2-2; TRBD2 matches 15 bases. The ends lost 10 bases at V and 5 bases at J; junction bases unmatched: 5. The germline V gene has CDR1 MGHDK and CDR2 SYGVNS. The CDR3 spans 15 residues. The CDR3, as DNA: TGTGCCACCACCGGGACTAGCGGGGGGACCGGGGAGCTGTTTTTT. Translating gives CATTGTSGGTGELFF.

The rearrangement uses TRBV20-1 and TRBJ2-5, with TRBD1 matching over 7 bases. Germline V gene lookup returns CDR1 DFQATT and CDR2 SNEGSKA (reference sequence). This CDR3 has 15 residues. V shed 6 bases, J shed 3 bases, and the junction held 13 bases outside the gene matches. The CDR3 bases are TGCAGTGCCGACCTCCGACAGGGAAGTAAAGAGACCCAGTACTTC. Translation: CSADLRQGSKETQYF.

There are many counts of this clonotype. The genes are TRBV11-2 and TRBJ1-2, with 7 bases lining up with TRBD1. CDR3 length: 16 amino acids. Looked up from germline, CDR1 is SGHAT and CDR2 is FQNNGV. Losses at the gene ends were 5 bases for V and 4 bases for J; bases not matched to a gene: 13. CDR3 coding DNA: TGTGCCAGCAGCCAAATACAGGGGCAAGCCCTCTATGGCTACACCTTC. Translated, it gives CASSQIQGQALYGYTF.

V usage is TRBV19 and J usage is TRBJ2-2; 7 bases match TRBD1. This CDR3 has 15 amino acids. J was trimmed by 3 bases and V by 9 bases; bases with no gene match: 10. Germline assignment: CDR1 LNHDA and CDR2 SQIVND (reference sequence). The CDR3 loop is CARSPWTGHTGELFF. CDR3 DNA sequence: TGTGCCAGAAGTCCCTGGACAGGTCACACCGGGGAGCTGTTTTTT. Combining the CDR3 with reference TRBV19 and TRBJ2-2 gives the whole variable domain DGGITQSPKYLFRKEGQNVTLSCEQNLNHDAMYWYRQDPGQGLRLIYYSQIVNDFQKGDIAEGYSVSREKKESFPLTVTSAQKNPTAFYLCARSPWTGHTGELFFGEGSRLTVL.

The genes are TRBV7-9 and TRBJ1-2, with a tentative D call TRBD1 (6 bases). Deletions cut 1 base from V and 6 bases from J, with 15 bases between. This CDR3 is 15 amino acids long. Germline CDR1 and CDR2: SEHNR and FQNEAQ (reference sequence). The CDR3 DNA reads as TGTGCCAGCAGCTTAGTTCAAGGGGGTGTAGATGGCTACACCTTC. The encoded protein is CASSLVQGGVDGYTF.

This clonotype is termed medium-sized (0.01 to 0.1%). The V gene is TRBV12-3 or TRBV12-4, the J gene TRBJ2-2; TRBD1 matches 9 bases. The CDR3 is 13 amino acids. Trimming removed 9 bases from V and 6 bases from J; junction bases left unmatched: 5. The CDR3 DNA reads TGTGCCAGTAGAGGACAGGGGTCCGGGGAGCTGTTTTTT. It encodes CASRGQGSGELFF.

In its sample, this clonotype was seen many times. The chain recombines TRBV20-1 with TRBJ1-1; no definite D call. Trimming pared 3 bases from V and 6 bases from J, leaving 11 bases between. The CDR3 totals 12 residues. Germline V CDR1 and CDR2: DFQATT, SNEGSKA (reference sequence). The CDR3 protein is CSARGPVPEAFF. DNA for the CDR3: TGCAGTGCTAGGGGCCCCGTCCCTGAAGCTTTCTTT.

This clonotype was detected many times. The CDR3 DNA sequence: TGTGCCAGCCATGGGGGAGGACGGATCGCACTCTCTGGAAACACCATATATTTT. The encoded protein is CASHGGGRIALSGNTIYF. The rearrangement links TRBV12-3 or TRBV12-4 to TRBJ1-3, with a possible D match to TRBD1 (5 bases). This CDR3 spans 18 amino acids. V lost 8 bases, J lost 0 bases, and 23 bases lay in between.

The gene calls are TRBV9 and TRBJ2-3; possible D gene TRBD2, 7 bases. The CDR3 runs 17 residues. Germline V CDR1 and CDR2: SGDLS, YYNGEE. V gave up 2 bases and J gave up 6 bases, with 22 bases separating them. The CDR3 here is CASSVTSNLLTGDTQYF. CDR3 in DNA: TGTGCCAGCAGCGTGACTAGCAACCTCCTCACAGGGGATACGCAGTATTTT.

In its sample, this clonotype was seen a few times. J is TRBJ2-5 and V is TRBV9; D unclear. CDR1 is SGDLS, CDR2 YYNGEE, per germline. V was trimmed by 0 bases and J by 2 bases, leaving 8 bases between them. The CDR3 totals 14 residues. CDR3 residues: CASSVEGMQETQYF. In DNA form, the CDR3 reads TGTGCCAGCAGCGTAGAAGGGATGCAAGAGACCCAGTACTTC.

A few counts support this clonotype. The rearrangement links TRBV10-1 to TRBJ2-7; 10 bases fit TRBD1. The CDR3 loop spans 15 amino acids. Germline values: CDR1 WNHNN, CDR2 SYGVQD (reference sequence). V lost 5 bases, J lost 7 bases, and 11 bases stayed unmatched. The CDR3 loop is CASSSTGTGAEEQYV. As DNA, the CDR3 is TGCGCCAGCAGTTCTACCGGGACAGGGGCTGAGGAGCAGTACGTC.

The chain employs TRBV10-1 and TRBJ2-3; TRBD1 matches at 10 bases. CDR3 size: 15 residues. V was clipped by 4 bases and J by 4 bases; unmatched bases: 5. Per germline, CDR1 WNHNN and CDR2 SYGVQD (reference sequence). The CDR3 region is CASSVHGQGADTQYF. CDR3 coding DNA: TGCGCCAGCAGTGTACATGGACAGGGGGCAGATACGCAGTATTTT.

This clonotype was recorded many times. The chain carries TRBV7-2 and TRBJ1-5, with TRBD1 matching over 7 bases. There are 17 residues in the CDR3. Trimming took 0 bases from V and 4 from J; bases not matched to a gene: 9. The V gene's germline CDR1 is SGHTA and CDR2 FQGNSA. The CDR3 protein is CASSLALGSGGNQPQHF. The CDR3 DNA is TGTGCCAGCAGCTTAGCGCTCGGTTCAGGGGGTAATCAGCCCCAGCATTTT.